This passage covers 17 T cell receptor beta chains from one sample sequenced in a study of T cell repertoires in cytomegalovirus infection. No antigen has been identified for these receptors. TCRdb ran MiXCR on the reads and lists one entry per CDR3 protein. Altogether around 430,000 distinct CDR3 sequences are present, approximately 40% being singletons, with the ten largest covering about 45%. Here the sequenced sample was cultured PBMCs, taken from culture after CMV antigen stimulation. These receptor sequences come from a human donor in good health (CMV status not recorded). Some clones in this sample may be carry-over from other donors' samples.

This clonotype was observed a handful of times. The chain is built from TRBV23-1 and TRBJ2-2, with no clear D. TRBV23-1 is designated an ORF whose function remains uncertain. With 0 bases removed from V and 0 bases from J, the gap between germline ends came to 11 bases. The CDR3 runs to 17 residues. The CDR3 here is CASSQSLYRANTGELFF. CDR3 in DNA: TGCGCCAGCAGTCAATCTCTCTACCGAGCGAACACCGGGGAGCTGTTTTTT.

CDR3: CASSPAGQGGYTF. The DNA of the CDR3 is TGTGCCAGCTCACCAGCGGGACAAGGTGGCTACACCTTC. This chain uses TRBV18 with TRBJ1-2, with a possible D match to TRBD1 (6 bases). This CDR3 comprises 13 residues. V shed 2 bases and J shed 7 bases, with 11 bases lying between them. CDR1 is KGHSH and CDR2 is LQKENI in the germline V gene.

This clonotype was detected only a few times. The chain combines TRBV12-3 or TRBV12-4 with TRBJ1-2; no definite D call. The CDR3 has 13 residues. Trimming took 0 bases from V and 8 from J, leaving 10 bases between them. The CDR3 protein is CASSLAQRVGYTF. As DNA, the CDR3 is TGTGCCAGCAGTTTAGCCCAACGGGTAGGCTACACCTTC.

This clonotype was counted many times. The chain couples TRBV7-2 to TRBJ2-3, with 7 bases matching TRBD2. The CDR3 runs 16 residues. V lost 5 bases, J lost 1 base, and 9 bases stayed unmatched. CDR1 is SGHTA, CDR2 FQGNSA, per germline. DNA of the CDR3: TGTGCCAGCAGCCCCCACTCGGGGGGAGGCACAGATACGCAGTATTTT. It yields the protein CASSPHSGGGTDTQYF.

The chain joins TRBV7-2 to TRBJ1-1; no clear D gene. V dropped 2 bases and J dropped 5 bases, with 12 bases sitting between them. CDR3 length equals 14 residues. In germline, CDR1 is SGHTA, CDR2 FQGNSA. CDR3 bases: TGTGCCAGCAGCTTAAACGGCGGTGGAACTGAAGCTTTCTTT. As protein: CASSLNGGGTEAFF.

This clonotype was picked up a small number of times. The V call is TRBV20-1, the J call TRBJ1-5; possible D gene TRBD1, 5 bases. The CDR3 loop spans 13 amino acids. CDR1 is DFQATT, CDR2 SNEGSKA, per germline (reference sequence). Trimming took off 5 bases at V and 0 bases at J, with 8 bases between the two ends. CDR3 DNA sequence: TGCAGTGCTGCGGGGGTTAGCAATCAGCCCCAGCATTTT. Its translation is CSAAGVSNQPQHF.

Details on this clonotype: A read error may be the cause here, since a much bigger clone is one base away. This chain joins TRBV7-2 and TRBJ2-3; D possibly matches TRBD1 or TRBD2 (5 bases each). V was shortened by 0 bases and J by 0 bases, with 13 bases between the two germline ends. Germline CDR1 reads SGHTA; CDR2 reads FQGNSA. This CDR3 comprises 17 residues. The CDR3 bases are TGTGCCAGCAGCTTAGCCGTCGCCGGGGCTAGCACAGATACGCAGTATTTT. This sequence encodes CASSLAVAGASTDTQYF.

This clonotype was observed a few times. The V call is TRBV19, the J call TRBJ2-1; 7 nucleotides align to TRBD2. Germline assignment: CDR1 LNHDA and CDR2 SQIVND (reference sequence). After removal of 5 bases from V and 3 bases from J, the junction contained 13 bases not matched to a gene. The CDR3 runs to 17 residues. Here the CDR3 reads CASSPGGWKKNYNEQFF. The CDR3, as DNA: TGTGCCAGTAGTCCCGGGGGGTGGAAAAAAAACTACAATGAGCAGTTCTTC.

This clonotype came up a few times. The rearrangement uses TRBV7-2 and TRBJ2-7, with TRBD1 identical over 8 bases. This CDR3 region has 14 residues. Germline V gene lookup returns CDR1 SGHTA and CDR2 FQGNSA. V lost 4 bases, J lost 3 bases, and 5 bases stayed unmatched. The CDR3 protein is CASSYTGGVYEQYF. As DNA, the CDR3 is TGTGCCAGCAGCTATACAGGGGGAGTCTACGAGCAGTACTTC.

V and J are TRBV6-1 and TRBJ2-2; a weak D match, TRBD2 (7 bases). The germline V gene encodes CDR1 MNHNS and CDR2 SASEGT. The V end lost 4 bases, the J end lost 7 bases, and 19 bases lay between the germline ends. There are 16 residues in the CDR3. The CDR3 loop reads CASSGLMGGLNGELFF. In DNA form, the CDR3 reads TGTGCCAGCAGTGGCCTAATGGGGGGGCTCAACGGGGAGCTGTTTTTT.

This clonotype was seen at least ten times. The chain has TRBV7-2 and TRBJ2-5; perhaps TRBD1 as D (5 bases). Germline assignment: CDR1 SGHTA and CDR2 FQGNSA. The CDR3 length is 13 residues. V was cut by 1 base and J by 5 bases, with 8 bases left in between. CDR3: CASSLVYRETQYF. The CDR3 bases are TGTGCCAGCAGCTTAGTTTACAGGGAGACCCAGTACTTC. The whole variable domain, filled in from reference TRBV7-2 and TRBJ2-5, reads GAGVSQSPSNKVTEKGKDVELRCDPISGHTALYWYRQSLGQGLEFLIYFQGNSAPDKSGLPSDRFSAERTGGSVSTLTIQRTQQEDSAVYLCASSLVYRETQYFGPGTRLLVL.

The sample holds a few counts of this clonotype. In nucleotides, the CDR3 is TGTGCCAGCAGCTTAGCGCGCAGGGGGTACTCTGGAAACACCATATATTTT. This sequence encodes CASSLARRGYSGNTIYF. The chain uses TRBV7-8 and TRBJ1-3, with 7 bases identical to TRBD1. The CDR3 is 17 residues long. Germline lookup yields CDR1 SGHVS and CDR2 FQNEAQ. Trimming took 0 bases from V and 0 from J; bases not matched to a gene: 5.

This sequence joins TRBV7-2 and TRBJ1-2; maybe TRBD1 (5 bases). Germline CDR1 is SGHTA and CDR2 is FQGNSA. V lost 5 bases and J 8 bases, leaving 21 bases between the germline ends. The CDR3 is made up of 15 amino acids. The DNA for the CDR3 is TGTGCCAGCAGCCCTTGGGACGAATTGTCTGGGGGCTACACCTTC. It codes for CASSPWDELSGGYTF.

V and J are TRBV10-3 and TRBJ1-2; D remains ambiguous. The CDR3 runs to 12 residues. Trimming shortened V by 10 bases and J by 5 bases, and 14 bases separated the two germline ends. Germline CDR1 ENHRY, CDR2 SYGVKD. The CDR3 sequence: CASGPKLYGYTF. The CDR3 nucleotides read TGTGCCAGCGGACCGAAATTGTATGGCTACACCTTC.

Only a few counts were recorded for this clonotype. This chain connects TRBV28 to TRBJ2-4; D possibly corresponds to TRBD1 (6 bases). The CDR3 consists of 14 residues. CDR1 and CDR2 from the germline V gene are MDHEN and SYDVKM. Trimming stripped 4 bases from V and 7 bases from J, with 14 bases between. Here the CDR3 DNA reads TGTGCCAGCAGTTCACCATACAGGGAGAACATTCAGTACTTC. Protein sequence: CASSSPYRENIQYF.

V gene TRBV28 combines with J gene TRBJ2-2; 12 bases match TRBD2. The CDR3 spans 17 residues. In germline, CDR1 is MDHEN, CDR2 SYDVKM. J lost 7 bases, V lost 4 bases, and 10 bases had no gene match. The CDR3, as DNA: TGTGCCAGCAGTTCGGAACTAGCGGGGGGATTCCGCGGGGAGCTGTTTTTT. Its protein product is CASSSELAGGFRGELFF. The full variable domain, its missing parts supplied by reference TRBV28 and TRBJ2-2, is DVKVTQSSRYLVKRTGEKVFLECVQDMDHENMFWYRQDPGLGLRLIYFSYDVKMKEKGDIPEGYSVSREKKERFSLILESASTNQTSMYLCASSSELAGGFRGELFFGEGSRLTVL.

This clonotype appeared many times. The chain combines TRBV7-8 with TRBJ2-7, with 8 nucleotides matching TRBD2. Germline V gives CDR1 SGHVS, CDR2 FQNEAQ. CDR3 length equals 17 residues. Trimming cost V 2 bases and J 4 bases; bases outside gene matches: 13. The CDR3 loop is CASSLNFPGRATYEQYF. Here the CDR3 DNA reads TGTGCCAGCAGCTTAAACTTCCCCGGGAGGGCCACGTACGAGCAGTACTTC.